These 10 T cell receptor beta chains were all obtained from the same sample, sequenced in a study of shared clonotypes between healthy human individuals. Profiled with immunoSEQ multiplex PCR; TCRdb holds only in-frame clones, not every one. The table shows about 1 million clones, with roughly 80% occurring only once. Sequencing was done on a sample of memory CD4+ T cells sorted from blood. Subset here: CD45RA-negative fraction. These receptors originate from a man aged 18 to 30 in good health.

In this sample, this clone turned up a few times. The rearrangement uses TRBV7-9 and TRBJ1-1, with D unresolved. The CDR3 runs to 13 residues. Germline V gene sequence: CDR1 SEHNR, CDR2 FQNEAQ (reference sequence). V shed 8 bases and J shed 1 base, with 11 bases lying between them. CDR3 loop: CASVRTANTEAFF. The CDR3 DNA follows: TGTGCCAGCGTTAGAACTGCGAACACTGAAGCTTTCTTT. The complete variable domain, with remaining parts taken from reference TRBV7-9 and TRBJ1-1, reads DTGVSQNPRHKITKRGQNVTFRCDPISEHNRLYWYRQTLGQGPEFLTYFQNEAQLEKSRLLSDRFSAERPKGSFSTLEIQRTEQGDSAMYLCASVRTANTEAFFGQGTRLTVV.

The chain employs TRBV19 and TRBJ2-5, with D possibly matching TRBD2 (6 bases). V was clipped by 4 bases and J by 5 bases, with 17 bases between them. CDR1 is LNHDA, CDR2 SQIVND, per germline (reference sequence). The CDR3 has 15 residues. The CDR3 reads CASSKRRGGDETQYF. The DNA of the CDR3 is TGTGCCAGTAGTAAAAGGAGGGGCGGGGATGAGACCCAGTACTTC.

The sample holds one count of this clone. The chain combines TRBV30 with TRBJ1-1, with 7 bases aligning to TRBD1. Germline V CDR1 and CDR2: GTSNPN, SVGIG (reference sequence). The CDR3 extends over 14 amino acids. After removal of 3 bases from V and 4 bases from J, the junction contained 8 bases not matched to a gene. CDR3 in amino acids: CAWSSDRVGTEAFF. The CDR3 DNA sequence: TGTGCCTGGAGCTCCGACAGGGTAGGCACTGAAGCTTTCTTT.

The rearrangement links TRBV6-6 to TRBJ2-2; D unresolved. The CDR3 extends over 14 amino acids. Trimming cost V 7 bases and J 5 bases, with 14 bases left between them. Germline CDR1 is MNHNY and CDR2 is SVGAGI (reference sequence). The CDR3 protein is CASNPRAGTGELFF. CDR3 in DNA: TGTGCCAGCAACCCTCGGGCAGGAACCGGGGAGCTGTTTTTT.

The chain combines TRBV15 with TRBJ2-5, with D perhaps TRBD2 (6 bases). V was cut by 5 bases and J by 1 base, with 11 bases left in between. The CDR3 totals 14 residues. Germline lookup yields CDR1 LNHNV and CDR2 YYDKDF (reference sequence). As DNA, the CDR3 is TGTGCCACCAGCGGCGGGGACTTCCAAGAGACCCAGTACTTC. It yields the protein CATSGGDFQETQYF. The whole variable domain, remainder taken from reference TRBV15 and TRBJ2-5, is DAMVIQNPRYQVTQFGKPVTLSCSQTLNHNVMYWYQQKSSQAPKLLFHYYDKDFNNEADTPDNFQSRRPNTSFCFLDIRSPGLGDTAMYLCATSGGDFQETQYFGPGTRLLVL.

The V gene is TRBV19, the J gene TRBJ1-5; no clear D gene. V lost 5 bases and J 6 bases, leaving 8 bases between the germline ends. This CDR3 spans 12 amino acids. The germline V gene has CDR1 LNHDA and CDR2 SQIVND (reference sequence). CDR3 nucleotides: TGTGCCAGTAGTGCCCCGTTTCAGCCCCAGCATTTT. Protein product: CASSAPFQPQHF. Full variable domain (outside the CDR3, taken from reference TRBV19 and TRBJ1-5): DGGITQSPKYLFRKEGQNVTLSCEQNLNHDAMYWYRQDPGQGLRLIYYSQIVNDFQKGDIAEGYSVSREKKESFPLTVTSAQKNPTAFYLCASSAPFQPQHFGDGTRLSIL.

This chain links TRBV9 with TRBJ2-6; D not certain. This CDR3 region has 14 residues. The germline CDR1 and CDR2 sequences are SGDLS and YYNGEE. Trimming took off 3 bases at V and 7 bases at J, with 11 bases between the two ends. The DNA for the CDR3 is TGTGCCAGCAGCGCCGGCGTCGTAGCCAACGTCCTGACTTTC. This translates into CASSAGVVANVLTF.

The chain employs TRBV6-1 and TRBJ2-7; no clear D. There are 15 residues in the CDR3. The germline V gene encodes CDR1 MNHNS and CDR2 SASEGT. Between the trimmed V and J ends, which lost 8 bases and 6 bases, there was a span of 23 bases. The CDR3 is CASRPIVWSLTEQYF. The CDR3 coding sequence is TGTGCCAGCCGTCCAATCGTGTGGTCCCTTACCGAGCAGTACTTC.

The genes are TRBV6-1 and TRBJ1-1, with unresolved D. V shed 4 bases and J shed 8 bases, with 14 bases lying between them. The germline V gene has CDR1 MNHNS and CDR2 SASEGT. The CDR3 length is 13 residues. In DNA, the CDR3 is TGTGCCAGCAGTGTGCCCTCGTGGGTAGAAGCTTTCTTT. It yields the protein CASSVPSWVEAFF.

The chain carries TRBV7-2 and TRBJ2-1, with no clear D. V was pared by 1 base and J by 10 bases, with 11 bases between. The CDR3 contains 13 residues. Germline CDR1 reads SGHTA; CDR2 reads FQGNSA. CDR3 sequence reads: CASSLVVPGEQFF. CDR3 sequence (DNA): TGTGCCAGCAGCTTAGTGGTGCCCGGCGAGCAGTTCTTC.